This paragraph reports one T cell receptor beta chain. Its antigen remains undetermined. At one end the junction does not follow the germline gene, possibly because of a read error. Including cysteine and phenylalanine, the CDR3 has 15 amino acids. The entry retains the CDR3 DNA only, 45 bases that are in frame from base 1. CDR1 SGHAT and CDR2 FQNNGV are derived from the germline V gene. This entry comes from a study of tumor-infiltrating lymphocytes in glioblastoma multiforme (dated by TCRdb to 2016 to 2017). Some background on the complete study: The study tested whether intratumoral genomic heterogeneity fosters TIL diversity by jointly investigating somatic mutations, TIL diversity and immune response activity. Results the study describes overall, beyond this receptor: Generalizability was limited because only one glioblastoma patient was included in the TCR and somatic mutation analysis. The authors noted that sorting T cells into functional subsets, which was not done in the study, would be a future improvement. RNA-based TCR sequencing may distort clone frequencies because T cells carry unequal numbers of TCR transcripts.

For peripheral blood mononuclear cells, total RNA was isolated with TRIzol reagent and then purified using the RNeasy kit. Every RNA sample had an RNA integrity number above 6.5 and an OD 260/280 ratio above 1.9. TCRB libraries were constructed from RNA through three rounds of nested multiplex PCR following a modified ARM-PCR protocol with multiple V-beta primers and a C-beta primer. ProtoScript II Reverse Transcriptase and a C-beta primer were used to synthesize TCRB-specific cDNA from around 0.52 ug total RNA. The description of the TCRB libraries did not include any unique molecular identifiers. In the third PCR, barcodes and adapters were added over approximately 25 cycles with Deep VentR (exo-) polymerase, after which 250-500 bp bands were gel purified. An Illumina HiSeq 2500 was used to sequence the TCRB libraries with 250 bp paired-end reads. The study's own analysis went as follows. Reads were cleaned with Trimmomatic, merged with FLASH, assigned V, D and J segments with MiGEC, and analyzed with VDJtools. VDJtools was used to calculate the Shannon-Wiener diversity index, which quantified repertoire diversity. Starting from the raw public reads, TCRdb applied fastp trimming at Q25, assembled clones with MiXCR and retained in-frame beta chains. Rows are unified per CDR3 protein, each entry keeping the most common DNA and genes. None of the V and J calls come from the authors' own analysis; TCRdb made them. This sample lists 20,000 or so distinct CDR3 sequences; just under 70% were detected once. The ten most abundant clones make up roughly 18% of the sample.

The TCR was taken from a male donor with glioblastoma. Here the chain combines TRBV11-2 and TRBJ2-1; the D gene is perhaps TRBD2, on 5 matching bases. The specimen sequenced was peripheral blood. The encoded CDR3 is CASSPLSGIHNEKFF. The nucleotide sequence is TGTGCCAGCAGCCCCTTGTCGGGGATTCACAATGAGAAGTTCTTC.